This T cell receptor (beta chain) was captured by sequencing in a study of shared clonotypes between healthy human individuals. The wider study: Participating donors consisted of a couple of women and a few men aged 18 to 49. Study-level results: Shared clonotypes across all four donors exceeded non-shared ones in generation probability.

Produced via immunoSEQ multiplex PCR; TCRdb's table is partial and in-frame only. The sample carries around 320,000 clones, around 86% recorded once. For this clone: Its antigen is unidentified.

The CDR3 consists of 15 residues. Germline V gene data show CDR1 as LNHNV and CDR2 as YYDKDF (reference sequence). V lost 6 bases to trimming and J lost 0 bases, with 12 bases between them. The sequencing input was memory CD8+ T cells sorted from blood. Subset described: CD45RO+ cells pooled with CCR7-negative TemRA cells. J is TRBJ1-3 and V is TRBV15; D unresolved. The receptor comes from a young man in good health. CDR3 coding DNA: TGTGCCACCAGAGACGGGCCCTACTCTGGAAACACCATATATTTT. It specifies CATRDGPYSGNTIYF.